Listed below are T cell receptor beta chains from one sample, sequenced in a study of cytomegalovirus exposure and HLA in healthy donors. TCRdb's copy holds only in-frame clones and misses some; the assay was immunoSEQ multiplex PCR. The sample data list about 130,000 clones. Sample: PBMCs. Every receptor here comes from a man between 18 and 35 years old in good health and CMV-seronegative. Each CDR3 is given without its conserved first and last residue. Each record gives: V gene, J gene, CDR3 protein.

v_call: TRBV7-2
j_call: TRBJ1-2
cdr3_aa: ASSLGEGANYGYT

v_call: TRBV5-4
j_call: TRBJ2-3
cdr3_aa: ASSHYRTSGPTDTQY

v_call: TRBV9
j_call: TRBJ2-7
cdr3_aa: ASSGAGTGVLEQY

v_call: TRBV6-6
j_call: TRBJ2-1
cdr3_aa: ASSSGPNEQF

v_call: TRBV28
j_call: TRBJ1-1
cdr3_aa: ASTRSLANTEAF

v_call: TRBV10-3
j_call: TRBJ2-5
cdr3_aa: AISEPGTQETQY

v_call: TRBV28
j_call: TRBJ1-1
cdr3_aa: VTLALETEAF

v_call: TRBV5-1
j_call: TRBJ2-7
cdr3_aa: ASSYQGPTYEQY

v_call: TRBV18
j_call: TRBJ1-1
cdr3_aa: ASSPQKNTEAF

v_call: TRBV9
j_call: TRBJ2-5
cdr3_aa: ASSVADSQETQY

v_call: TRBV28
j_call: TRBJ2-1
cdr3_aa: ASTLAGESVNEQF

v_call: TRBV11-1
j_call: TRBJ1-3
cdr3_aa: ASSKGSVESGNTIY

v_call: TRBV28
j_call: TRBJ2-7
cdr3_aa: ASSLGTGQVYEQY

v_call: TRBV7-2
j_call: TRBJ1-2
cdr3_aa: ASSLAAGGGYT

v_call: TRBV19
j_call: TRBJ2-5
cdr3_aa: ASSLGTGSRHRETQY

v_call: TRBV19
j_call: TRBJ1-5
cdr3_aa: ASSIDRGTLNQPQH

v_call: TRBV6-1
j_call: TRBJ2-5
cdr3_aa: ASSGAEHGQETQY

v_call: TRBV15
j_call: TRBJ2-7
cdr3_aa: ATSRVVGAKPTYEQY

v_call: TRBV5-1
j_call: TRBJ2-7
cdr3_aa: ASRVAGANYEQY

v_call: TRBV28
j_call: TRBJ2-5
cdr3_aa: ASSSKLAGGQETQY

v_call: TRBV5-1
j_call: TRBJ1-1
cdr3_aa: ASSLGVLNTEAF

v_call: TRBV7-3
j_call: TRBJ1-2
cdr3_aa: ASSLIGGLGGYT

v_call: TRBV28
j_call: TRBJ2-7
cdr3_aa: ASRTGLAYEQY

v_call: TRBV7-9
j_call: TRBJ2-3
cdr3_aa: ATQSTDTQY

v_call: TRBV19
j_call: TRBJ1-5
cdr3_aa: ASSPGLNQPQH

v_call: TRBV27
j_call: TRBJ1-4
cdr3_aa: ASSLGLGGRGEKLF

v_call: TRBV7-2
j_call: TRBJ2-3
cdr3_aa: ASSLDTSGISDTQY

v_call: TRBV15
j_call: TRBJ1-2
cdr3_aa: ATTGDYGYT

v_call: TRBV10-3
j_call: TRBJ1-5
cdr3_aa: AISEQGHQPQH

v_call: TRBV9
j_call: TRBJ2-5
cdr3_aa: ASPSPRVRGLGETQY

v_call: TRBV4-2
j_call: TRBJ2-7
cdr3_aa: ASSQDLGTGEMSYEQY

v_call: TRBV2
j_call: TRBJ2-5
cdr3_aa: ASSEAPYSGGPIQETQY

v_call: TRBV19
j_call: TRBJ2-2
cdr3_aa: ASSRNPPRQGVGELF

v_call: TRBV30
j_call: .
cdr3_aa: ACRRTDTQH

v_call: TRBV27
j_call: TRBJ2-7
cdr3_aa: ASSGTGAYEQY